This entry lists 18 T cell receptor beta chains sequenced from one sample in a study of cytomegalovirus exposure and HLA in healthy donors. The PCR used 60 Vbeta and 13 Jbeta primers. TCRdb's copy holds only in-frame clones and misses some; the assay was immunoSEQ multiplex PCR. The profile shows around 54,000 clones, roughly 80% of them singletons. The sequenced sample was PBMCs. These receptors originate from a man younger than 45 in good health and CMV-seropositive.

The CDR3 is CASSFLGSGDGQFF. In DNA form, the CDR3 reads TGTGCCAGCAGCTTTCTTGGATCAGGGGATGGGCAGTTCTTC. V is TRBV7-9 and J is TRBJ2-1, with D possibly being TRBD1 (6 bases). CDR1 SEHNR and CDR2 FQNEAQ come from the germline V gene (reference sequence). This CDR3 spans 14 amino acids. V lost 3 bases and J lost 12, with 18 bases in between.

The chain recombines TRBV5-1 with TRBJ2-6; TRBD1 matches at 11 bases. Germline V gene lookup returns CDR1 SGHRS and CDR2 YFSETQ. This CDR3 region has 17 residues. V lost 4 bases, J lost 1 base, and 4 bases stayed unmatched. The CDR3 reads CASSRDRGSSGANVLTF. CDR3 in DNA: TGCGCCAGCAGCCGGGACAGGGGGTCTTCTGGGGCCAACGTCCTGACTTTC.

In regard to this clone: Within the sample, other DNA sequences also encode this same CDR3. The chain carries TRBV9 and TRBJ2-5, with 7 bases that match TRBD1. CDR1 is SGDLS and CDR2 is YYNGEE in the germline V gene. This CDR3 is built from 15 residues. V dropped 2 bases and J dropped 2; count of bases not matched to a gene: 6. CDR3 loop: CASSVLGTVQETQYF. CDR3 nucleotides: TGTGCCAGCAGCGTCCTCGGGACAGTACAAGAGACCCAGTACTTC. The full variable domain, in which reference TRBV9 and TRBJ2-5 provide the parts outside the CDR3, is DSGVTQTPKHLITATGQRVTLRCSPRSGDLSVYWYQQSLDQGLQFLIQYYNGEERAKGNILERFSAQQFPDLHSELNLSSLELGDSALYFCASSVLGTVQETQYFGPGTRLLVL.

The chain employs TRBV5-1 and TRBJ2-5; 9 bases are a match to TRBD2. The CDR3 has 17 residues. CDR1 is SGHRS, CDR2 YFSETQ, per germline. The V segment lost 0 bases and the J segment 5 bases; nucleotides outside the gene matches: 11. DNA of the CDR3: TGCGCCAGCAGCTTGGCACCCGCGGGGGGGAAGGTGGAGACCCAGTACTTC. Protein: CASSLAPAGGKVETQYF. Full variable domain (remainder filled in from reference TRBV5-1 and TRBJ2-5): KAGVTQTPRYLIKTRGQQVTLSCSPISGHRSVSWYQQTPGQGLQFLFEYFSETQRNKGNFPGRFSGRQFSNSRSEMNVSTLELGDSALYLCASSLAPAGGKVETQYFGPGTRLLVL.

This rearrangement joins TRBV4-2 to TRBJ1-4; 7 positions match TRBD1. V shed 0 bases and J 3 bases; nucleotides not matched to a gene: 7. The CDR3 runs to 17 residues. Germline-derived CDR1 and CDR2 are LGHNA and YNFKEQ. The CDR3 DNA reads TGTGCCAGCAGCCAAGAACAAGCCGGGACAGCTAATGAAAAACTGTTTTTT. It translates to CASSQEQAGTANEKLFF.

The V gene is TRBV5-1, the J gene TRBJ2-3, with 7 bases matching TRBD1. The V gene's germline CDR1 is SGHRS and CDR2 YFSETQ. V shed 0 bases and J 2 bases; nucleotides not matched to a gene: 3. CDR3 size: 15 residues. The DNA of the CDR3 is TGCGCCAGCAGCTTGGGGGACAGATACACAGATACGCAGTATTTT. It codes for CASSLGDRYTDTQYF.

The J gene is TRBJ1-1, the V gene TRBV5-1; 12 bases map to TRBD1. The germline V gene encodes CDR1 SGHRS and CDR2 YFSETQ. With V trimmed by 0 bases and J by 5 bases, 5 bases remained unmatched. The CDR3 has 16 residues. Written as DNA, the CDR3 is TGCGCCAGCAGCTTGGGGGGGACAGGGGGCAGAACTGAAGCTTTCTTT. Its translation: CASSLGGTGGRTEAFF.

This clone was seen only once. The chain couples TRBV11-2 to TRBJ2-7; TRBD1 might be the D (5 bases). CDR1 and CDR2 from the germline V gene are SGHAT and FQNNGV. The CDR3 has 13 residues. Deletions cut 5 bases from V and 3 bases from J, with 11 bases between. CDR3 sequence: CASSRHRFYEQYF. The CDR3 bases are TGTGCCAGCAGCCGACACAGGTTCTACGAGCAGTACTTC.

The chain has TRBV5-5 and TRBJ2-5, with D perhaps matching TRBD1 (5 bases). Between the trimmed V and J ends, which lost 1 base and 4 bases, there was a span of 11 bases. CDR1 SGHKS and CDR2 YYEKEE come from the germline V gene (reference sequence). The length of the CDR3 is 14 residues. The CDR3 reads CASSLWQGLETQYF. CDR3 bases: TGTGCCAGCAGCTTGTGGCAGGGTTTAGAGACCCAGTACTTC.

The V gene is TRBV7-8, the J gene TRBJ1-5; 7 nucleotides agree with TRBD1. CDR3 length: 17 residues. The germline gives CDR1 SGHVS, CDR2 FQNEAQ. The ends lost 1 base at V and 2 bases at J; junction bases unmatched: 8. The CDR3 nucleotides read TGTGCCAGCAGCTTAGTCTTTACAGGGGTAGGCAATCAGCCCCAGCATTTT. Translating it yields CASSLVFTGVGNQPQHF.

The chain is built from TRBV7-8 and TRBJ1-1; 7 bases match TRBD1. CDR1 and CDR2 from the germline V gene are SGHVS and FQNEAQ. V shed 5 bases and J 1 base; nucleotides not matched to a gene: 7. CDR3 length: 15 residues. The CDR3 here is CASSPAQGGNTEAFF. CDR3 coding DNA: TGTGCCAGCAGCCCCGCGCAGGGGGGGAACACTGAAGCTTTCTTT.

The V and J genes are TRBV10-3 and TRBJ2-5; 10 bases are shared with TRBD2. CDR1 ENHRY and CDR2 SYGVKD come from the germline V gene. CDR3 length: 17 residues. J lost 4 bases, V lost 0 bases, and 8 bases had no gene match. The chain's CDR3 is CAISESITSGDRETQYF. The CDR3 nucleotides are TGTGCCATCAGTGAGTCGATCACTAGCGGGGATCGAGAGACCCAGTACTTC.

V is TRBV7-9 and J is TRBJ1-6; 8 bases align to TRBD1. Trimming at V came to 6 bases and at J to 3 bases, leaving 4 bases not matched to a gene. CDR3 length: 15 amino acids. Per the germline V gene, CDR1 is SEHNR and CDR2 is FQNEAQ (reference sequence). The CDR3 region is CASRLTGGYNSPLHF. The CDR3 DNA reads as TGTGCCAGCAGACTCACAGGGGGCTATAATTCACCCCTCCACTTT.

The J gene is TRBJ2-3, the V gene TRBV2; 10 nucleotides align to TRBD2. The CDR3 has 15 amino acids. Trimming cost V 6 bases and J 2 bases; bases outside gene matches: 5. The V gene's germline CDR1 is SNHLY and CDR2 FYNNEI. The CDR3 here is CASRERGGLTDTQYF. The DNA for the CDR3 is TGTGCCAGCAGGGAGCGGGGGGGCCTCACAGATACGCAGTATTTT.

This chain connects TRBV9 to TRBJ2-5, with D perhaps matching TRBD1 (5 bases). V was pared by 4 bases and J by 5 bases, with 15 bases between. Germline values: CDR1 SGDLS, CDR2 YYNGEE. This CDR3 comprises 14 residues. CDR3 region: CASSPEWGRETQYF. CDR3 DNA sequence: TGTGCCAGCAGCCCCGAGTGGGGCAGGGAGACCCAGTACTTC. The complete variable domain, with remaining parts taken from reference TRBV9 and TRBJ2-5, reads DSGVTQTPKHLITATGQRVTLRCSPRSGDLSVYWYQQSLDQGLQFLIQYYNGEERAKGNILERFSAQQFPDLHSELNLSSLELGDSALYFCASSPEWGRETQYFGPGTRLLVL.

The chain carries TRBV28 and TRBJ2-3, with 8 positions matching TRBD2. The trim removed 0 bases at V and 2 bases at J, leaving 10 bases unmatched. CDR1 and CDR2 from the germline V gene are MDHEN and SYDVKM. The CDR3 runs 18 residues. CDR3 nucleotide sequence: TGTGCCAGCAGTTTATGGGCTTTCGGCGGGGGGACCACAGATACGCAGTATTTT. It translates to CASSLWAFGGGTTDTQYF.

The chain employs TRBV11-2 and TRBJ1-3; unclear D gene. CDR3 size: 15 residues. Germline assignment: CDR1 SGHAT and CDR2 FQNNGV. Trimming left V 0 bases short and J 0 bases short, with 6 bases between. The CDR3 protein is CASSLDLSSGNTIYF. Here the CDR3 DNA reads TGTGCCAGCAGCTTAGATCTATCCTCTGGAAACACCATATATTTT.

This clone occurred once. This rearrangement joins TRBV25-1 to TRBJ1-1, with D possibly TRBD1 on 6 matching bases. This CDR3 comprises 12 residues. Trimming removed 7 bases from V and 1 base from J, with 7 bases in between. The germline V gene has CDR1 MGHDK and CDR2 SYGVNS. CDR3 in amino acids: CASNRENTEAFF. In DNA form, the CDR3 reads TGTGCCAGCAACAGGGAGAACACTGAAGCTTTCTTT.